A selection of T cell receptor beta chains follows, all from one sample in a study of molecular identifiers for immune sequencing clone quantification. TCRdb analysed the PCR reads with MiXCR anew, one entry per CDR3 protein. The sample includes about 640,000 distinct CDR3 sequences, 15% to 20% of them seen just once. Sequencing input: naive CD8+ T cells from blood, with Jurkat cell RNA spiked in. These receptors were obtained from a human donor in good health. Some libraries in this study had Jurkat cell RNA spiked in. The CDR3 runs from the conserved cysteine through the conserved F or W. A D gene is named only where the DNA matches it firmly. A row's size may be missing; if present it is once, few, many or a size class.

d_call: TRBD1; clone_size: -; v_call: TRBV14; j_call: TRBJ1-1; cdr3_nt: TGTGCCAGCAGCCTAGTCCCAGGGGGCATCTTTAACACTGAAGCTTTCTTT; cdr3_aa: CASSLVPGGIFNTEAFF
d_call: TRBD2; clone_size: many; v_call: TRBV28; j_call: TRBJ2-7; cdr3_nt: TGTGCCAGCAGTTTATCACAGGGACTAGCGGCCTACGAGCAGTACTTC; cdr3_aa: CASSLSQGLAAYEQYF
d_call: TRBD1; clone_size: many; v_call: TRBV28; j_call: TRBJ1-5; cdr3_nt: TGTGCCAGCAGTCCACGACAGGGTTCCAATCAGCCCCAGCATTTT; cdr3_aa: CASSPRQGSNQPQHF
d_call: TRBD1; clone_size: many; v_call: TRBV27; j_call: TRBJ2-7; cdr3_nt: TGTGCCAGCAGTTTCCTCTGGGACAGGGAGTACGAGCAGTACTTC; cdr3_aa: CASSFLWDREYEQYF
d_call: -; clone_size: many; v_call: TRBV3-1; j_call: TRBJ2-7; cdr3_nt: TGTGCCAGCAGCCATGAACAGGGCTACGAGCAGTACTTC; cdr3_aa: CASSHEQGYEQYF
d_call: -; clone_size: many; v_call: TRBV12-3/TRBV12-4; j_call: TRBJ2-2; cdr3_nt: TGTGCCAGCAGTGTCTGGAACACCGGGGAGCTGTTTTTT; cdr3_aa: CASSVWNTGELFF
d_call: -; clone_size: many; v_call: TRBV7-9; j_call: TRBJ2-7; cdr3_nt: TGTGCCAGCAGCCCTCCTGTCGGGGGTCCTTACGAGCAGTACTTC; cdr3_aa: CASSPPVGGPYEQYF
d_call: -; clone_size: many; v_call: TRBV7-2; j_call: TRBJ2-7; cdr3_nt: TGTGCCAGCAGCTCCGGACGGATAACGTACTACGAGCAGTACTTC; cdr3_aa: CASSSGRITYYEQYF
d_call: TRBD1; clone_size: few; v_call: TRBV20-1; j_call: TRBJ1-2; cdr3_nt: TGCAGTGCTAGAGACCGAACTTGGACAGGGCAAGCTAACTATGGCTACACCTTC; cdr3_aa: CSARDRTWTGQANYGYTF
d_call: TRBD2; clone_size: -; v_call: TRBV13; j_call: TRBJ2-3; cdr3_nt: TGTGCCAGCAGCCCCCTAGCGGGGGTATCTAGCACAGATACGCAGTATTTT; cdr3_aa: CASSPLAGVSSTDTQYF
d_call: -; clone_size: many; v_call: TRBV4-3; j_call: TRBJ1-5; cdr3_nt: TGCGCCAGCAGCCAAGATTGGAATAGCAATCAGCCCCAGCATTTT; cdr3_aa: CASSQDWNSNQPQHF
d_call: TRBD2; clone_size: -; v_call: TRBV28; j_call: TRBJ2-1; cdr3_nt: TGTGCCAGCAGTTTGGGGACCGGGACTAAAAACTCCTACAATGAGCAGTTCTTC; cdr3_aa: CASSLGTGTKNSYNEQFF